The 4 T cell receptor beta chains below all came from one sample that was sequenced in a study of T cell responses to AZD1222 COVID-19 vaccine (dated by TCRdb to about 2021). This sample's time point label indicates: baseline before first vaccination. The library relied on the immunoSEQ multiplex PCR assay. As stored in TCRdb, this immuneACCESS dataset retains in-frame rearrangements with V and J assigned. A fraction of the clones does not appear; measured against another copy, unresolved V genes explain less than half of the discrepancy, and the remainder lacks a known reason. The sample has under 150,000 clones on record, 93% of them singletons. The top ten clonotypes cover under 4% of the sample. The specimen comprised peripheral blood, sampled on day 0 of AZD1222 vaccination. The receptors shown here come from an adult in good health.

The J gene is TRBJ1-6, the V gene TRBV5-6, with D possibly matching TRBD1 (6 bases). Trimming stripped 7 bases from V and 8 bases from J, with 16 bases between. This CDR3 spans 14 amino acids. From germline, CDR1 is SGHDT and CDR2 YYEEEE. The CDR3 here is CASARGNRDSPLHF. The CDR3 nucleotides are TGTGCCAGCGCCAGGGGAAATCGGGATTCACCCCTCCACTTT.

This chain connects TRBV5-4 to TRBJ2-3; 8 nucleotides match TRBD2. The V gene's germline CDR1 is SGHNT and CDR2 YYREEE (reference sequence). The trim removed 1 base at V and 6 bases at J, leaving 10 bases unmatched. The CDR3 covers 16 residues. In DNA, the CDR3 is TGTGCCAGCAGCTTGTCCGGGAGGGCCGATATGGATACGCAGTATTTT. As protein: CASSLSGRADMDTQYF.

Only one count was recorded for this clone. V gene TRBV5-4 combines with J gene TRBJ2-2, with unresolved D. V was cut by 0 bases and J by 5 bases, with 11 bases left in between. CDR3 size: 15 residues. Germline V gene data show CDR1 as SGHNT and CDR2 as YYREEE (reference sequence). The CDR3 DNA is TGTGCCAGCAGCTTGGGCGGTAGCAAAACCGGGGAGCTGTTTTTT. Residues: CASSLGGSKTGELFF.

This chain joins TRBV21-1 and TRBJ2-1. TRBV21-1 has pseudogene status. The CDR3 is 14 amino acids. The DNA of the CDR3 is TGTGCCAGCAGCCGGGGACCCTTAACATCTGAGCAGTTCTTC. Encoded protein: CASSRGPLTSEQFF.